This record covers a single TCR beta chain. The CDR3 has 11 amino acids. Germline CDR1 is LGHDT and CDR2 is YNNKEL (reference sequence). The V end was cut by 2 bases, the J end by 7 bases, with 5 bases between. Sample-barcoded 5' priming and a J-beta primer mix drove a second PCR of roughly 6 to 12 cycles. A single record per CDR3 protein comes from TCRdb applying MiXCR to the 5' RACE reads. The sample includes roughly 720,000 distinct CDR3 sequences, about 53% of them seen just once. This entry comes from a study of blood T cells in healthy people across ages. V gene TRBV3-1 combines with J gene TRBJ1-2; D is unresolved. This clonotype originated in a man older than 75 in good health. Sequencing was performed on blood. In DNA form, the CDR3 reads TGTGCCAGCAGCCAACTAGGTGGCTACACCTTC. Translating it yields CASSQLGGYTF.